The entry that follows covers one TCR beta chain sequence. What it binds is not known. The V gene lost 1 base and the J gene lost 0 bases, with 15 bases spanning the gap. Germline V CDR1 and CDR2: LGHDT, YNNKEL (reference sequence). There are 17 residues in the CDR3. Data came from immunoSEQ multiplex PCR; TCRdb stores just in-frame clones and leaves some out. The sample includes about 120,000 clones, around nine tenths of them seen just once. The data stem from a study of T cell responses to AZD1222 COVID-19 vaccine. Study results and limitations: The span of vaccine-associated CD4 TCRs extended across spike, with dominance at 160-218 and 743-854. Two doses of AZD1222 preceded a rise in Spike-specific TCR breadth and depth.

This material consisted of peripheral blood, taken on day 0 of AZD1222 vaccination. The V call is TRBV3-1 (or the pseudogene TRBV3-2), the J call TRBJ1-1; D is unclear. The source of this sequence is an adult in good health. CDR3 loop: CASSQGLGGGLNTEAFF. As DNA, the CDR3 is TGTGCCAGCAGCCAAGGGCTGGGCGGAGGATTGAACACTGAAGCTTTCTTT.